This T cell receptor beta chain was captured by sequencing in a study of T cell responses to AZD1222 COVID-19 vaccine. Study as a whole: Some second doses came at about 4 weeks and others at about 12 weeks; these were pooled. Regarding the study as a whole: The span of vaccine-associated CD4 TCRs extended across spike, with dominance at 160-218 and 743-854. Clonal diversity may have been underestimated in mostly white British donors.

Data came from immunoSEQ multiplex PCR; TCRdb stores just in-frame clones and leaves some out. The sample carries about 190,000 clones, approximately 90% recorded once. As to this clone: Its target is unknown.

The germline CDR1 and CDR2 sequences are SGHTA and FQGTGA. The CDR3 spans 16 residues. The V gene end was trimmed by 6 bases and the J gene end by 2 bases; junction bases not matched to a gene: 8. The material was peripheral blood, obtained on day 0 of AZD1222 vaccination. The genes are TRBV7-3 and TRBJ2-2, with 8 bases lining up with TRBD2. The receptor comes from an adult in good health. The CDR3 region is CASRAGGERNTGELFF. CDR3 nucleotides: TGTGCCAGCAGGGCGGGGGGCGAACGCAACACCGGGGAGCTGTTTTTT.